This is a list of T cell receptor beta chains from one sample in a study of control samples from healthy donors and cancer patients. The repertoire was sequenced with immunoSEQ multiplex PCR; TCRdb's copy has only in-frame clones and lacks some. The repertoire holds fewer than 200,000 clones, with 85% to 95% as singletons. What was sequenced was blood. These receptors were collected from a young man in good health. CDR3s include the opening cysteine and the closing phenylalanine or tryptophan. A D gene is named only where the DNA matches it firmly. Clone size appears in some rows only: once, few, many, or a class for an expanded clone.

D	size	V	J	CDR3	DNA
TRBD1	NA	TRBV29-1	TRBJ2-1	CSVEFKILLGQGADEQFF	TGCAGCGTTGAATTTAAGATCTTGTTGGGACAGGGGGCCGATGAGCAGTTCTTC
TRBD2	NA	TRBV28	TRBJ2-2	CASSRPGLPNTGELFF	TGTGCCAGCAGTCGCCCGGGACTACCGAACACCGGGGAGCTGTTTTTT
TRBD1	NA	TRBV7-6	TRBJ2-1	CASTGQGLDNEQFF	TGTGCCAGCACCGGACAGGGTCTCGACAATGAGCAGTTCTTC
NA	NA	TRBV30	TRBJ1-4	CAWRSVGGYEKLFF	TGTGCCTGGAGGAGCGTAGGGGGGTATGAAAAACTGTTTTTT
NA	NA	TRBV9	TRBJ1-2	CASSAAPGNYGYTF	TGTGCCAGCAGCGCCGCGCCAGGGAACTATGGCTACACCTTC
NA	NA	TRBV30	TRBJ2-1	CAWSPLFGGDLNEQFF	TGTGCCTGGAGTCCCTTGTTTGGTGGCGACCTTAATGAGCAGTTCTTC
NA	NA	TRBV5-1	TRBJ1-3	CASSPYGRNTIYF	TGCGCCAGCAGCCCCTACGGGAGAAACACCATATATTTT
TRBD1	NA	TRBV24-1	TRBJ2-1	CATSDSGGWSSYNEQFF	TGTGCCACCAGTGATTCAGGGGGTTGGAGCTCCTACAATGAGCAGTTCTTC
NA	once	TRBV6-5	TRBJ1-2	CASSSLNGDAYGYTF	TGTGCCAGCAGTAGCCTTAATGGGGATGCCTATGGCTACACCTTC
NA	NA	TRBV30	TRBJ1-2	CAWSVFPQGTNYGYTF	TGTGCCTGGAGTGTATTCCCGCAGGGCACCAACTATGGCTACACCTTC
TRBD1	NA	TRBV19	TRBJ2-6	CASTGGSRAGANVLTF	TGTGCCAGTACAGGGGGCTCTAGGGCTGGGGCCAACGTCCTGACTTTC
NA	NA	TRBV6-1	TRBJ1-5	CASSDRVEAYSNQPQHF	TGTGCCAGCAGTGACAGGGTTGAGGCTTATAGCAATCAGCCCCAGCATTTT
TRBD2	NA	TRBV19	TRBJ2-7	CAHPRMWSGGTGYEQYF	TGTGCCCATCCCCGGATGTGGAGCGGGGGGACCGGCTACGAGCAGTACTTC
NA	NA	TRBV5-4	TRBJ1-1	CASSLLGITEAFF	TGTGCCAGCAGCTTGTTGGGGATAACTGAAGCTTTCTTT
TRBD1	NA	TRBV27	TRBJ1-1	CASSSLAGQQAFF	TGTGCCAGCAGTAGTTTGGCGGGACAGCAAGCTTTCTTT